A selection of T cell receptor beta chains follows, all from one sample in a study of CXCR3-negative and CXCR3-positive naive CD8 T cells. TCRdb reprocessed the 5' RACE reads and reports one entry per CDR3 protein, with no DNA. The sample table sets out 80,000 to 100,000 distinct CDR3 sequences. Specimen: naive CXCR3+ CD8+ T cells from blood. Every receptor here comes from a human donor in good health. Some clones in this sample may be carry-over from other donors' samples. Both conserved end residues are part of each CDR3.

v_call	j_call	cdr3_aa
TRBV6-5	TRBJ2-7	CASSTFVTPYEQYF
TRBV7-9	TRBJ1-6	CASSDTPYNSPLHF
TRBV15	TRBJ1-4	CATSSTAGTNEKLFF
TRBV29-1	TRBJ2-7	CSVESNRRGRYEQYF
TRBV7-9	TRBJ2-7	CASSLGPLYEQYF
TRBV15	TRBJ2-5	CATSRDLGGGKTQYF
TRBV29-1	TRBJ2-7	CSVPGGRGDYEQYF
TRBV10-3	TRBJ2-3	CATEDGRTDTQYF
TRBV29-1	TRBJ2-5	CSVLGQGEETQYF
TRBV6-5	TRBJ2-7	CASSYSIRLEAGGSYEQYF
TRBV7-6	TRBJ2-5	CASSGDYRGYEQYF
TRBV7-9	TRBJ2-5	CASSFLAPTQYF
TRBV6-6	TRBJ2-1	CASADGNEQFF
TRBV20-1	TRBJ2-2	CSAADRSNTGELFF
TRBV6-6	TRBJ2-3	CASSYSRDTQYF
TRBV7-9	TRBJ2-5	CARETVGLVKETQYF
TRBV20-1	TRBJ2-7	CSARTGMVSEQYF
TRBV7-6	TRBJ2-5	CASSLSPWDGQYF
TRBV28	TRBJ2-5	CASRGGLFQETQYF
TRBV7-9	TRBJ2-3	CASSSPSGSTDTQYF
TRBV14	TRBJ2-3	CASSLYREQDTQYF
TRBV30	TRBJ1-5	CAWSVDGGGGNQPQHF
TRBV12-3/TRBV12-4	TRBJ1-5	CASTGGGNQPQHF
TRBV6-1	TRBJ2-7	CASSDLVGEQYF
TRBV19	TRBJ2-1	CASSILPSSYNEQFF
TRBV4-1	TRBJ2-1	CASSQGGGLYNEQFF
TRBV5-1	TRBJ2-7	CASSLEDYPTYEQYF
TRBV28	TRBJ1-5	CASSFGGDGSQPQHF
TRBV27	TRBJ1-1	CASSFRVAFTEAFF
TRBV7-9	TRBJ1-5	CASSPFRDSNQPQHF
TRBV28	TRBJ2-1	CASSSPSVAGVDGDEQFF
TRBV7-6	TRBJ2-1	CASSLLLAVPYNEQFF
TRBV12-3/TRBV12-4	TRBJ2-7	CASSLSTESSYEQYF
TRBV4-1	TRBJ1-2	CASSAGTPSLGYTF
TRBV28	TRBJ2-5	CASLRPEGETQYF
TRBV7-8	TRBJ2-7	CASSPGLAGDLESYEQYF
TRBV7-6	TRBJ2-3	CASSLPGTGSTDTQYF
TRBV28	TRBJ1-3	CASSSRDRGDTIYF
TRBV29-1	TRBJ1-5	CSVAWAGAILNQPQHF
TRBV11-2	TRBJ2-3	CASSFSGASTDTQYF
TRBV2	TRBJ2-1	CASSEEKRRAYNEQFF